These 6 T cell receptor beta chains originate from one sample sequenced in a study of blood T cell repertoires in COVID-19. Only in-frame clones appear in the TCRdb table, and some are missing; sequencing was by immunoSEQ multiplex PCR. Among about 150,000 clones listed, 70% to 90% were seen once. Input material: peripheral blood. The receptors derive from a woman aged 80 or older with COVID-19, enrolled during active disease.

The chain combines TRBV7-9 with TRBJ1-2; D is ambiguous. Germline CDR1 and CDR2: SEHNR and FQNEAQ (reference sequence). The CDR3 contains 15 residues. Trimming removed 0 bases from V and 6 bases from J, with 14 bases in between. The chain's CDR3 is CASSLALTGHDGYTF. Written as DNA, the CDR3 is TGTGCCAGCAGCTTAGCGCTAACTGGGCACGATGGCTACACCTTC. Full variable domain (rest looked up from reference TRBV7-9 and TRBJ1-2): DTGVSQNPRHKITKRGQNVTFRCDPISEHNRLYWYRQTLGQGPEFLTYFQNEAQLEKSRLLSDRFSAERPKGSFSTLEIQRTEQGDSAMYLCASSLALTGHDGYTFGSGTRLTVV.

The CDR3 region has the DNA TGTGCCAGCAGCTTGGGGACACGGGCAGGGGAGACCCAGTACTTC. Its translation: CASSLGTRAGETQYF. V and J are TRBV28 and TRBJ2-5, with D maybe TRBD1 (6 bases). In germline, CDR1 is MDHEN, CDR2 SYDVKM. The CDR3 is 15 residues long. V dropped 6 bases and J dropped 5 bases, with 19 bases sitting between them.

The J gene is TRBJ2-2, the V gene TRBV10-3; 7 bases agree with TRBD1. The germline V gene encodes CDR1 ENHRY and CDR2 SYGVKD. This CDR3 region has 17 residues. V was pared by 8 bases and J by 5 bases, with 17 bases of the junction left unmatched. The CDR3 reads CAIDWFSGTEDTGELFF. The CDR3 DNA follows: TGTGCCATCGATTGGTTCTCCGGGACAGAAGATACCGGGGAGCTGTTTTTT.

The V gene is TRBV9, the J gene TRBJ2-2; 7 bases match TRBD2. V dropped 2 bases and J dropped 5; count of bases not matched to a gene: 6. The CDR3 has 15 residues. Germline V gene sequence: CDR1 SGDLS, CDR2 YYNGEE. The CDR3 sequence is CASSVGGEGTGELFF. CDR3 bases: TGTGCCAGCAGCGTCGGTGGGGAGGGGACCGGGGAGCTGTTTTTT.

The chain uses TRBV5-1 and TRBJ2-3, with D maybe TRBD2 (5 bases). Trimming took off 3 bases at V and 5 bases at J, with 13 bases between the two ends. Germline V lookup: CDR1 SGHRS, CDR2 YFSETQ. The CDR3 covers 14 residues. The CDR3, as DNA: TGCGCCAGCAGCTCCGGGATGATGGGAGATACGCAGTATTTT. It is translated as CASSSGMMGDTQYF.

This chain joins TRBV9 and TRBJ1-2; D is possibly TRBD1 (6 bases). The CDR3 runs 15 residues. V shed 4 bases and J shed 3 bases, with 16 bases lying between them. Germline V CDR1 and CDR2: SGDLS, YYNGEE. CDR3: CASSSWAGADYGYTF. The CDR3 DNA sequence: TGTGCCAGCAGCTCGTGGGCAGGGGCAGACTATGGCTACACCTTC.